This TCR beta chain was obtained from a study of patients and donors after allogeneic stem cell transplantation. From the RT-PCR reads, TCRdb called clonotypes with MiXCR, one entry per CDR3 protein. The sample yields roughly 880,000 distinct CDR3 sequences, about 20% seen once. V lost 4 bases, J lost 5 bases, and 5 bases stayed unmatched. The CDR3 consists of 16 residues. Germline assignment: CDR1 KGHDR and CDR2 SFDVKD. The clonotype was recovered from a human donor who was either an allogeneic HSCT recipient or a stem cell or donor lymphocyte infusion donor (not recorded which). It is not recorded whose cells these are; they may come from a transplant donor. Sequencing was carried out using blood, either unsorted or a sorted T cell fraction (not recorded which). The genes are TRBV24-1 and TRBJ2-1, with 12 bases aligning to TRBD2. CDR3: CATSDGGLAGDNEQFF. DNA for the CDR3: TGTGCCACCAGTGACGGGGGACTAGCGGGCGACAATGAGCAGTTCTTC.